The 14 T cell receptor beta chains below all came from one sample that was sequenced in a study of cytomegalovirus exposure and HLA in healthy donors. Primers: 60 Vbeta forward and 13 Jbeta reverse. This table comes from immunoSEQ multiplex PCR, and its TCRdb copy is limited to in-frame clones, with some not included. The repertoire holds 150,000 to 200,000 clones, with under 90% as singletons. The sequencing input was PBMCs. These receptors were obtained from a man aged 30-40 years in good health and CMV-seropositive.

The V and J genes are TRBV4-1 and TRBJ1-3, with 7 bases fitting TRBD1. With 0 bases clipped from V and 4 bases from J, the junction kept 6 bases outside the gene matches. Germline-derived CDR1 and CDR2 are MGHRA and YSYEKL. The CDR3 sequence is 16 residues long. DNA for the CDR3: TGCGCCAGCAGCCAAGACGCGGCAGGGGGAGGAAACACCATATATTTT. It codes for CASSQDAAGGGNTIYF.

The chain has TRBV29-1 and TRBJ2-3, with D perhaps TRBD1 (5 bases). V was clipped by 6 bases and J by 0 bases, with 7 bases between them. CDR3 length equals 12 residues. Germline CDR1 is SQVTM and CDR2 is ANQGSEA. The CDR3 reads CSVDRSTDTQYF. The CDR3 region has the DNA TGCAGCGTAGACAGAAGCACAGATACGCAGTATTTT.

This clone was detected only once. The chain is built from TRBV5-5 and TRBJ2-7, with 8 bases aligning to TRBD1. Trimming at V came to 1 base and at J to 3 bases, leaving 9 bases not matched to a gene. The CDR3 is made up of 16 amino acids. Per the germline V gene, CDR1 is SGHKS and CDR2 is YYEKEE (reference sequence). Here the CDR3 DNA reads TGTGCCAGCAGCTTGAGTATGTCAGGGGGCCACTACGAGCAGTACTTC. It specifies CASSLSMSGGHYEQYF.

The chain employs TRBV11-2 and TRBJ2-5; 12 bases align to TRBD2. This CDR3 comprises 17 residues. CDR1 and CDR2 (germline): SGHAT, FQNNGV. The ends lost 0 bases at V and 5 bases at J; junction bases unmatched: 7. CDR3 in DNA: TGTGCCAGCAGCTTAGATTTGCCTAGCGGGGGGGCTGAGACCCAGTACTTC. Protein product: CASSLDLPSGGAETQYF. The complete variable domain, with remaining parts taken from reference TRBV11-2 and TRBJ2-5, reads EAGVAQSPRYKIIEKRQSVAFWCNPISGHATLYWYQQILGQGPKLLIQFQNNGVVDDSQLPKDRFSAERLKGVDSTLKIQPAKLEDSAVYLCASSLDLPSGGAETQYFGPGTRLLVL.

This sequence joins TRBV7-9 and TRBJ2-1; the match to TRBD1 covers 9 bases. The CDR3 has 18 amino acids. Germline V gene sequence: CDR1 SEHNR, CDR2 FQNEAQ (reference sequence). V shed 4 bases and J 1 base; nucleotides not matched to a gene: 11. The CDR3 DNA reads as TGTGCCAGCAGCTCAAGGGACAGGGACGGTTGGTCCTACAATGAGCAGTTCTTC. This encodes CASSSRDRDGWSYNEQFF.

This chain joins TRBV7-8 and TRBJ2-1, with 7 bases aligning to TRBD2. The CDR3 sequence is 17 residues long. The germline CDR1 and CDR2 sequences are SGHVS and FQNEAQ. Trimming took 2 bases from V and 5 from J; bases not matched to a gene: 12. For the CDR3, the DNA is TGTGCCAGCAGCTTAATCTTAGGGCGGGAGCCCCACAATGAGCAGTTCTTC. Protein: CASSLILGREPHNEQFF.

About this clone: Other nucleotide sequences from this sample produce the same CDR3. The genes are TRBV30 and TRBJ2-2; 9 nucleotides align to TRBD2. Germline trimming cut 5 bases from V and 0 bases from J; bases unmatched to any gene: 7. Germline V gene lookup returns CDR1 GTSNPN and CDR2 SVGIG (reference sequence). The CDR3 contains 16 residues. The CDR3 sequence is CAWVPGLASNTGELFF. Here the CDR3 DNA reads TGTGCCTGGGTTCCGGGACTAGCTTCGAACACCGGGGAGCTGTTTTTT.

The chain combines TRBV29-1 with TRBJ1-4, with 7 bases that match TRBD1. The CDR3 is 15 residues long. The germline V gene encodes CDR1 SQVTM and CDR2 ANQGSEA. The trim removed 7 bases at V and 4 bases at J, leaving 12 bases unmatched. In nucleotides, the CDR3 is TGCAGCGCCTCCCAAGGGGGCGACTATAATGAAAAACTGTTTTTT. This sequence encodes CSASQGGDYNEKLFF.

The chain employs TRBV23-1 and TRBJ2-1; TRBD2 is a possible D gene (6 bases). TRBV23-1 is an open reading frame, and its role is uncertain. This CDR3 contains 16 residues. V lost 6 bases and J 2 bases, leaving 17 bases between the germline ends. In nucleotides, the CDR3 is TGCGCCAGCAGCCAAAAGCCGGGAGTTACCTACAATGAGCAGTTCTTC. Its translation: CASSQKPGVTYNEQFF.

This clone was found a few times. The chain links TRBV28 to TRBJ2-2, with 16 bases aligning to TRBD2. V was clipped by 0 bases and J by 6 bases; unmatched bases: 1. There are 17 residues in the CDR3. Looked up from germline, CDR1 is MDHEN and CDR2 is SYDVKM. This CDR3 is CASSLWGLAGGPGELFF. The CDR3 region has the DNA TGTGCCAGCAGTTTATGGGGACTAGCGGGAGGGCCCGGGGAGCTGTTTTTT.

This chain connects TRBV10-3 to TRBJ2-2; 8 bases are a match to TRBD1. This CDR3 region has 14 residues. The V segment lost 6 bases and the J segment 4 bases; nucleotides outside the gene matches: 4. CDR1 and CDR2 from the germline V gene are ENHRY and SYGVKD. In DNA, the CDR3 is TGTGCCATCAGGACGGGACAGGCCACCGGGGAGCTGTTTTTT. The encoded protein is CAIRTGQATGELFF.

The chain uses TRBV9 and TRBJ1-4; perhaps TRBD1 as D (5 bases). This CDR3 region has 14 residues. V was clipped by 0 bases and J by 6 bases, with 9 bases between them. Germline-derived CDR1 and CDR2 are SGDLS and YYNGEE. The DNA of the CDR3 is TGTGCCAGCAGCGTAGATGGGGGGTATGAAAAACTGTTTTTT. This sequence encodes CASSVDGGYEKLFF.

This clone has more than one count but fewer than ten. V is TRBV11-2 and J is TRBJ1-4, with 7 nucleotides matching TRBD1. The germline CDR1 and CDR2 sequences are SGHAT and FQNNGV. This CDR3 has 15 amino acids. With 6 bases clipped from V and 4 bases from J, the junction kept 8 bases outside the gene matches. CDR3 loop: CASRPPGQLNEKLFF. As DNA, the CDR3 is TGTGCCAGCAGACCCCCGGGACAGCTTAATGAAAAACTGTTTTTT.

The rearrangement joins TRBV7-9 to TRBJ2-2; a possible D gene is TRBD1 (6 bases). V lost 4 bases to trimming and J lost 2 bases, with 8 bases between them. Germline loops: CDR1 SEHNR, CDR2 FQNEAQ (reference sequence). There are 14 residues in the CDR3. CDR3 in DNA: TGTGCCAGCAGCTCCGGGACAAACACCGGGGAGCTGTTTTTT. It translates to CASSSGTNTGELFF.